This is a list of T cell receptor beta chains from one sample in a study of blood T cell repertoires in COVID-19. Produced via immunoSEQ multiplex PCR; TCRdb's table is partial and in-frame only. Of roughly 200,000 clones listed, about 85% were seen once; the top ten hold around 2.4%. The sequencing input was PBMCs or T cells enriched from blood (not recorded which). All receptors come from a woman aged 25-40 years who had recovered from COVID-19. CDR3s include the opening cysteine and the closing phenylalanine or tryptophan. A D gene is named only where the DNA matches it firmly. Expanded clones are given a class, and other clones once, few, many or no size at all.

v_gene	abundance	d_gene	j_gene	CDR3nt	CDR3aa
TRBV25-1	-	TRBD2	TRBJ2-3	TGTGCCAGCAGCCTTTCGCCCGGGACTAGGAGAACAGATACGCAGTATTTT	CASSLSPGTRRTDTQYF
TRBV9	-	-	TRBJ1-2	TGTGCCAGCAGCGTAGTGGAGGGACCGCCCGGTGGCTACACCTTC	CASSVVEGPPGGYTF
TRBV5-6	-	TRBD1	TRBJ2-7	TGTGCCAGCAGCTTGGGTGCCACAGGGGGCCGGAACGAGCAGTACTTC	CASSLGATGGRNEQYF
TRBV5-1	-	-	TRBJ2-7	TGCGCCAGCAGCCTTAATGCGGGCTCCTACGAGCAGTACTTC	CASSLNAGSYEQYF
TRBV9	once	-	TRBJ1-2	TGTGCCAGCAGTTTACAGGGTAGCCCTTCCTATGGCTACACCTTC	CASSLQGSPSYGYTF
TRBV9	-	TRBD1	TRBJ1-4	TGTGCCAGCAGCCCCCAGACAGGGTTGAATGAAAAACTGTTTTTT	CASSPQTGLNEKLFF
TRBV7-2	-	-	TRBJ2-7	TGTGCCAGCAGCCTAGTAGTGATCCACGAGCAGTACTTC	CASSLVVIHEQYF
TRBV4-1	-	-	TRBJ1-1	TGCGCCAGCAGCAAAAGCATGGGATCCGGGACCGGGGGCACTGAAGCTTTCTTT	CASSKSMGSGTGGTEAFF
TRBV9	-	TRBD1	TRBJ1-2	TGTGCCAGCAGCGTAGGGACAGGGGGCACCTATGGCTACACCTTC	CASSVGTGGTYGYTF
TRBV7-7	-	TRBD2	TRBJ2-2	TGTGCCAGCAGCTTAGTTCCCTCGGCGGGAGGTAACACCGGGGAGCTGTTTTTT	CASSLVPSAGGNTGELFF
TRBV11-3	-	TRBD2	TRBJ2-1	TGTGCCAGCAGCGACCTAGCGGGAGGGGACAATGAGCAGTTCTTC	CASSDLAGGDNEQFF
TRBV5-1	-	TRBD1	TRBJ1-1	TGCGCCAGCAGCCTGACGGGACAGGGGTACACTGAAGCTTTCTTT	CASSLTGQGYTEAFF
TRBV7-2	-	TRBD2	TRBJ2-5	TGTGCCAGCAGCTTAGATCCTAGCGGGACAGAGACCCAGTACTTC	CASSLDPSGTETQYF
TRBV6-5	-	-	TRBJ1-1	TGTGCCAGCAGTTACGAGGTGAACACTGAAGCTTTCTTT	CASSYEVNTEAFF
TRBV4-3	-	-	TRBJ2-3	TGCGCCAGCAGCCAAGAAGGGGGAATAACAGATACGCAGTATTTT	CASSQEGGITDTQYF